The 15 T cell receptor beta chains given below trace back to one sample, sequenced in a study of technical replicates of blood from several donors. TCRdb's table, derived via immunoSEQ multiplex PCR, lists solely in-frame clones and lacks some. The data hold 70,000 to 90,000 clones, with under 95% observed a single time. Sequencing input: T cells isolated from PBMCs. All receptors derive from a human donor in good health.

This clone was seen a single time. This chain's CDR3 is CAISGDRANTGELFF. CDR3 bases: TGTGCCATCAGTGGGGACAGGGCGAACACCGGGGAGCTGTTTTTT. V is TRBV10-3 and J is TRBJ2-2, with 9 bases aligning to TRBD1. The CDR3 has 15 amino acids. CDR1 is ENHRY, CDR2 SYGVKD, per germline. Trimming took 4 bases from V and 0 from J; bases not matched to a gene: 0.

This clone was counted only a few times. V usage is TRBV2 and J usage is TRBJ2-5; 7 bases fit TRBD2. Germline V CDR1 and CDR2: SNHLY, FYNNEI. V lost 0 bases and J lost 7; bases outside the gene matches: 5. This CDR3 contains 14 residues. The CDR3 DNA follows: TGTGCCAGCAGTGAAGCGGCTAGCGGAGGGACCCAGTACTTC. Protein sequence: CASSEAASGGTQYF.

The genes are TRBV30 and TRBJ2-5; 8 nucleotides line up with TRBD2. Germline loops: CDR1 GTSNPN, CDR2 SVGIG (reference sequence). V lost 4 bases to trimming and J lost 5 bases; unmatched junction nucleotides: 6. The CDR3 consists of 13 residues. In nucleotides, the CDR3 is TGTGCCTGGACGTCGGGGGGGCATGAGACCCAGTACTTC. Translation: CAWTSGGHETQYF.

V usage is TRBV1 and J usage is TRBJ2-1; the table calls TRBD2, which could not be checked here. TRBV1 is listed as a pseudogene. CDR3 size: 11 residues. The CDR3 here is CTSSQPPSEFF. DNA for the CDR3: TGCACCAGCAGCCAACCCCCTTCTGAGTTCTTC.

The chain combines TRBV21-1 with TRBJ2-5; TRBD2 is the table's D call, not checked against the DNA. TRBV21-1 corresponds to a pseudogene. This CDR3 has 13 amino acids. CDR3 coding DNA: TGTGCCAGCAGCAAACGCCGGTGGGAGACCCAGTACTTC. Translated, it gives CASSKRRWETQYF.

This clone was recorded only once. This chain connects TRBV6-5 to TRBJ2-7; 12 bases are shared with TRBD2. The CDR3 sequence is 15 residues long. V dropped 5 bases and J dropped 2; count of bases not matched to a gene: 4. Germline assignment: CDR1 MNHEY and CDR2 SVGAGI. This CDR3 is CASSTSGRTAYEQYF. CDR3 in DNA: TGTGCCAGCAGTACTAGCGGGAGGACTGCCTACGAGCAGTACTTC.

This chain connects TRBV7-8 to TRBJ2-2; a possible D gene is TRBD1 (5 bases). The V gene lost 5 bases and the J gene lost 7 bases, with 8 bases spanning the gap. The length of the CDR3 is 12 residues. Per the germline V gene, CDR1 is SGHVS and CDR2 is FQNEAQ. This chain's CDR3 is CASSQGGGELFF. In DNA, the CDR3 is TGTGCCAGCAGCCAGGGCGGCGGGGAGCTGTTTTTT.

The CDR3 bases are TGTGCCAGCAGCGTAGGGGGCGGTGAGTGGACTAGCGGGAGAAATGAGCAGTTCTTC. Protein sequence: CASSVGGGEWTSGRNEQFF. The chain employs TRBV9 and TRBJ2-1; 13 bases fit TRBD2. V shed 0 bases and J 7 bases; nucleotides not matched to a gene: 13. Per germline, CDR1 SGDLS and CDR2 YYNGEE. This CDR3 contains 19 residues.

V gene TRBV5-1 combines with J gene TRBJ2-1, with TRBD1 identical over 9 bases. Germline values: CDR1 SGHRS, CDR2 YFSETQ. J gave up 5 bases and V 0 bases, and 0 bases lay outside the gene matches. CDR3 length: 14 residues. CDR3 coding DNA: TGCGCCAGCAGCTTGGACAGGGGGCACAATGAGCAGTTCTTC. Protein sequence: CASSLDRGHNEQFF.

The chain uses TRBV19 and TRBJ2-7; possible D gene TRBD1, 7 bases. The CDR3 is 14 residues long. V lost 3 bases, J lost 3 bases, and 12 bases lay in between. The germline CDR1 and CDR2 sequences are LNHDA and SQIVND (reference sequence). In nucleotides, the CDR3 is TGTGCCAGTAGTATTCAGGGGGGCAGCTACGAGCAGTACTTC. Its protein product is CASSIQGGSYEQYF.

The V gene is TRBV28, the J gene TRBJ1-2; D not certain. This CDR3 region has 11 residues. The germline CDR1 and CDR2 sequences are MDHEN and SYDVKM. V shed 6 bases and J shed 10 bases, with 12 bases lying between them. The CDR3 region is CASRGRRYYTF. CDR3 DNA: TGTGCCAGCAGGGGCAGAAGGTACTACACCTTC.

This chain uses TRBV19 with TRBJ1-2, with a tentative D call TRBD1 (5 bases). V was cut by 4 bases and J by 8 bases, with 8 bases left in between. Germline CDR1 and CDR2: LNHDA and SQIVND (reference sequence). The CDR3 is made up of 11 amino acids. This CDR3 is CASSNPGGYTF. Written as DNA, the CDR3 is TGTGCCAGTAGTAACCCAGGGGGCTACACCTTC.

The V gene is TRBV5-1, the J gene TRBJ2-2, with TRBD2 matching 11 bases. The CDR3 totals 16 residues. CDR1 is SGHRS, CDR2 YFSETQ, per germline. V was pared by 1 base and J by 4 bases, with 3 bases of the junction left unmatched. The CDR3 sequence is CASSLRLAGGTGELFF. The CDR3 nucleotides read TGCGCCAGCAGCTTGCGGCTAGCGGGAGGCACCGGGGAGCTGTTTTTT.

V and J are TRBV7-9 and TRBJ2-7, with 10 bases fitting TRBD2. CDR1 and CDR2 from the germline V gene are SEHNR and FQNEAQ (reference sequence). This CDR3 comprises 17 residues. Trimming at V came to 5 bases and at J to 5 bases, leaving 15 bases not matched to a gene. The CDR3 is CASSGPQREGLRHEQYF. CDR3 bases: TGTGCCAGCAGCGGTCCCCAGCGGGAGGGCCTCAGGCACGAGCAGTACTTC.

This chain joins TRBV19 and TRBJ2-5; a weak D match, TRBD2 (6 bases). V shed 3 bases and J shed 4 bases, with 15 bases lying between them. Germline loops: CDR1 LNHDA, CDR2 SQIVND (reference sequence). The CDR3 runs to 15 residues. In nucleotides, the CDR3 is TGTGCCAGTAGTATGCGGGGTGGGGAACCAGAGACCCAGTACTTC. This sequence encodes CASSMRGGEPETQYF.